The rows below give T cell receptor beta chains drawn from one sample of a study of T cell repertoires in ileal Crohn's disease. Method: immunoSEQ multiplex PCR; TCRdb's copy keeps in-frame clones and lacks some. The table has some 11,000 clones, around 87% seen once; the top ten hold around 9.5%. What was sequenced was ileal tissue. These receptors were collected from an adult with Crohn's disease. Each CDR3 is given with its conserved first and last residue. The order of the fields is V gene, D gene, J gene, CDR3 length, clone size, CDR3 DNA, CDR3 protein. D genes are given only for firm matches. Not all rows give a size; the values are once, few, many and, for expanded clones, a class.

TRBV7-9,TRBD1,TRBJ2-1,15,NA,TGTGCCAGCAGCTTATTTGCGACAGGGGGTGATGAGCAGTTCTTC,CASSLFATGGDEQFF
TRBV7-3,NA,TRBJ1-5,13,few,TGTGCCAGCAGCTTTGACCGCGGTCAGCCCCAGCATTTT,CASSFDRGQPQHF
TRBV10-3,NA,TRBJ1-1,14,few,TGTGCCATCAGTGTAAGTGGTATGAACACTGAAGCTTTCTTT,CAISVSGMNTEAFF
TRBV4-2,NA,TRBJ2-1,16,NA,TGTGCCAGCAGCCCTTGGGCGGACAGCTCCTACAATGAGCAGTTCTTC,CASSPWADSSYNEQFF
TRBV5-1,NA,TRBJ2-5,15,NA,TGCGCCAGCAGCTTGTTCTTAGGGGTAGAAGAGACCCAGTACTTC,CASSLFLGVEETQYF
TRBV27,TRBD1,TRBJ2-3,14,NA,TGTGCCAGCAGAAGGGACAGGGCAGCAGATACGCAGTATTTT,CASRRDRAADTQYF
TRBV7-3,TRBD2,TRBJ2-4,16,NA,TGTGCCAGCAGCTTAAAGCGGGGCGACGAGACGTACATTCAGTACTTC,CASSLKRGDETYIQYF
TRBV27,NA,TRBJ1-2,13,NA,TGTGCCAGCAGCCCCACGGGGGCCTATGGCTACACCTTC,CASSPTGAYGYTF
TRBV20-1,NA,TRBJ1-1,11,NA,TGCAGTGCTAGAGTGGGCGGTGAAGCTTTCTTT,CSARVGGEAFF
TRBV7-3,TRBD2,TRBJ2-3,16,NA,TGTGCCAGCAGCTTCACCGGGACTAGTGGTTCAGATACGCAGTATTTT,CASSFTGTSGSDTQYF
TRBV2,NA,TRBJ2-2,15,NA,TGTGCCAGCAGTGAAGGACAGGAGAACACCGGGGAGCTGTTTTTT,CASSEGQENTGELFF
TRBV18,NA,TRBJ2-5,12,NA,TGTGCCAGCTCACCACCAGGAGAGACCCAGTACTTC,CASSPPGETQYF
TRBV10-3,TRBD2,TRBJ2-1,17,NA,TGTGCCATCAGTGACCCAAATCTAGCGGGAGGGCCGGGTGAGCAGTTCTTC,CAISDPNLAGGPGEQFF
TRBV19,NA,TRBJ1-3,15,NA,TGTGCCAGTAGTCGCCGCGACATTGCCGCGGACACCATATATTTT,CASSRRDIAADTIYF
TRBV2,NA,TRBJ1-6,12,NA,TGTGCCAGCAGTGAAAACGGGCTGGCCCTCCACTTT,CASSENGLALHF
TRBV27,NA,TRBJ1-2,17,NA,TGTGCCAGCAGTTTATCGGCAAGCGGCGGGGGGGTCTATGGCTACACCTTC,CASSLSASGGGVYGYTF
TRBV2,NA,TRBJ2-7,15,NA,TGTGCCAGCAGCATTCAGGACAAGGGAACCTACGAGCAGTACTTC,CASSIQDKGTYEQYF
TRBV19,NA,TRBJ1-1,13,NA,TGTGCCAGTTTACCCGCTGAAGGGACTGAAGCTTTCTTT,CASLPAEGTEAFF
TRBV5-6,NA,TRBJ1-2,14,NA,TGTGCCAGCAGCTTGGAGGGGCGACACTATGGCTACACCTTC,CASSLEGRHYGYTF
TRBV7-3,NA,TRBJ2-3,16,NA,TGTGCCAGCAGCTTGTTGGCTGCCACTAGCACAGATACGCAGTATTTT,CASSLLAATSTDTQYF
TRBV6-5,NA,TRBJ1-2,14,NA,TGTGCCAGTCAACCCTCAGGGGCGGGATATGGCTACACCTTC,CASQPSGAGYGYTF
TRBV7-2,NA,TRBJ1-3,15,NA,TGTGCCAGCAGCTTAGACGCCCGAACTGGAAACACCATATATTTT,CASSLDARTGNTIYF
TRBV5-1,NA,TRBJ1-2,14,NA,TGCGCCAGCAGCTTCGTCGGAGACAGGAGGGGCTACACCTTC,CASSFVGDRRGYTF
TRBV7-9,TRBD2,TRBJ2-1,15,NA,TGTGCCAGCAGCTTGGTCAGCGGGAGCGGAGGTGAGCAGTTCTTC,CASSLVSGSGGEQFF
TRBV30,TRBD1,TRBJ1-4,12,once,TGTGCCTGGAGCCCCGGGACAGGCGGACTGTTTTTT,CAWSPGTGGLFF
TRBV6-5,NA,TRBJ2-7,15,NA,TGTGCCAGCAGTTCTCACCGGGGCTCAGCCTACGAGCAGTACTTC,CASSSHRGSAYEQYF
TRBV2,TRBD2,TRBJ2-1,14,NA,TGTGCCAGCCAGCGGACTAGCGCTAACAATGAGCAGTTCTTC,CASQRTSANNEQFF
TRBV7-2,TRBD2,TRBJ2-7,14,NA,TGTGCCAGCAGCGTGGCGGGAGGGCCATACGAGCAGTACTTC,CASSVAGGPYEQYF
TRBV11-2,NA,TRBJ2-5,12,NA,TGTGCCAGCAGCTTAGATCGGAAGACCCAGTACTTC,CASSLDRKTQYF
TRBV9,TRBD1,TRBJ1-4,14,NA,TGTGCCAGCAGCGTAGCTACCGACAGGGGCAAACTGTTTTTT,CASSVATDRGKLFF
TRBV2,NA,TRBJ1-1,14,NA,TGTGCCAGCATCCCAACGGAAGTGAACACTGAAGCTTTCTTT,CASIPTEVNTEAFF
TRBV29-1,TRBD2,TRBJ2-5,15,NA,TGCAGCGTTGAAGAACTAGCGGGAGGAAGAGAGACCCAGTACTTC,CSVEELAGGRETQYF
TRBV11-1,NA,TRBJ2-5,16,NA,TGTGCCAGCAGCATTCGTATAGCGCTTTCAGGGGAGACCCAGTACTTC,CASSIRIALSGETQYF